The 20 T cell receptor beta chains in this list originate from one sample, sequenced in a study of T cells in tuberculosis. Sequenced by immunoSEQ multiplex PCR; TCRdb stores in-frame clones only, minus some. The data show about 43,000 clones, about 96% seen once. Sequenced material: PBMCs. These receptors originate from a donor between 5 and 29 years old with latent tuberculosis or without tuberculosis infection.

The V call is TRBV18, the J call TRBJ2-5; no firm D call. The CDR3 contains 14 residues. Germline assignment: CDR1 KGHSH and CDR2 LQKENI. Trimming shortened V by 2 bases and J by 1 base, and 8 bases separated the two germline ends. In DNA, the CDR3 is TGTGCCAGCTCACCATCGGGTCTCCAAGAGACCCAGTACTTC. Protein sequence: CASSPSGLQETQYF.

The gene calls are TRBV30 and TRBJ1-1, with TRBD1 as a possible D gene (5 bases). The CDR3 spans 15 residues. Germline V gene data show CDR1 as GTSNPN and CDR2 as SVGIG (reference sequence). V was clipped by 0 bases and J by 0 bases, with 11 bases between them. CDR3 coding DNA: TGTGCCTGGAGTGTGGCAGGGATCATGAACACTGAAGCTTTCTTT. This codes for CAWSVAGIMNTEAFF.

The chain employs TRBV7-3 and TRBJ2-2, with 7 bases fitting TRBD1. This CDR3 has 13 amino acids. Trimming took 4 bases from V and 6 from J; bases not matched to a gene: 2. Germline CDR1 reads SGHTA; CDR2 reads FQGTGA. Written as DNA, the CDR3 is TGTGCCAGCAGCTCCGACAGGGCCGGGGAGCTGTTTTTT. This sequence encodes CASSSDRAGELFF.

The chain combines TRBV5-1 with TRBJ2-7, with D tentatively TRBD2 (5 bases). Germline-derived CDR1 and CDR2 are SGHRS and YFSETQ. Deletions cut 0 bases from V and 3 bases from J, with 13 bases between. This CDR3 has 15 amino acids. The DNA of the CDR3 is TGCGCCAGCAGCTTGGCCGGAAGGACTTACTACGAGCAGTACTTC. This translates into CASSLAGRTYYEQYF. Full variable domain (missing parts from reference TRBV5-1 and TRBJ2-7): KAGVTQTPRYLIKTRGQQVTLSCSPISGHRSVSWYQQTPGQGLQFLFEYFSETQRNKGNFPGRFSGRQFSNSRSEMNVSTLELGDSALYLCASSLAGRTYYEQYFGPGTRLTVT.

The V call is TRBV5-1, the J call TRBJ2-1, with 10 bases aligning to TRBD2. Losses at the gene ends were 4 bases for V and 8 bases for J; bases not matched to a gene: 12. The germline V gene encodes CDR1 SGHRS and CDR2 YFSETQ. The CDR3 runs 16 residues. In DNA, the CDR3 is TGCGCCAGCAGCGTAGAAACTAGCGGGACTTCGGATGAGCAGTTCTTC. It is translated as CASSVETSGTSDEQFF. Full variable domain (remainder filled in from reference TRBV5-1 and TRBJ2-1): KAGVTQTPRYLIKTRGQQVTLSCSPISGHRSVSWYQQTPGQGLQFLFEYFSETQRNKGNFPGRFSGRQFSNSRSEMNVSTLELGDSALYLCASSVETSGTSDEQFFGPGTRLTVL.

The chain recombines TRBV5-6 with TRBJ2-3; perhaps TRBD2 as D (7 bases). The CDR3 length is 16 residues. Trimming removed 4 bases at V and 4 bases at J, with 19 bases between. CDR1 and CDR2 (germline): SGHDT, YYEEEE. The CDR3 spells CASSTAGAGRADTQYF. CDR3 sequence (DNA): TGTGCCAGCAGCACTGCGGGGGCAGGGCGCGCAGATACGCAGTATTTT.

This rearrangement joins TRBV18 to TRBJ2-7; 10 bases align to TRBD1. V lost 3 bases and J lost 5; bases outside the gene matches: 7. The CDR3 covers 15 residues. The germline V gene encodes CDR1 KGHSH and CDR2 LQKENI. CDR3 bases: TGTGCCAGCTCACCTGCCGGGACAGGGGTCCACGAGCAGTACTTC. It translates to CASSPAGTGVHEQYF.

The gene calls are TRBV2 and TRBJ1-1; 7 bases are a match to TRBD1. The CDR3 runs to 17 residues. V lost 3 bases to trimming and J lost 1 base; unmatched junction nucleotides: 11. The V gene's germline CDR1 is SNHLY and CDR2 FYNNEI. CDR3 protein: CASSDYSTGARNTEAFF. The CDR3 bases are TGTGCCAGCAGTGATTATAGTACAGGGGCTCGGAACACTGAAGCTTTCTTT.

The chain uses TRBV11-2 and TRBJ2-7, with D possibly being TRBD2 (5 bases). CDR1 and CDR2 (germline): SGHAT, FQNNGV. Deletions cut 3 bases from V and 1 base from J, with 13 bases between. CDR3 length equals 15 residues. CDR3 residues: CASSFEGSGSYEQYF. The CDR3 DNA is TGTGCCAGCAGCTTTGAGGGAAGTGGATCCTACGAGCAGTACTTC.

The chain combines TRBV7-2 with TRBJ1-6; 9 bases are shared with TRBD1. The CDR3 loop spans 15 amino acids. Germline V CDR1 and CDR2: SGHTA, FQGNSA. J lost 7 bases, V lost 5 bases, and 6 bases had no gene match. The CDR3 loop reads CASSRPGTGNSPLHF. CDR3 nucleotides: TGTGCCAGCAGCCGCCCCGGGACAGGGAATTCACCCCTCCACTTT.

The chain's CDR3 is CASSTAGGKETQYF. CDR3 sequence (DNA): TGTGCCAGCAGTACGGCGGGGGGAAAAGAGACCCAGTACTTC. The V call is TRBV6-6, the J call TRBJ2-5; TRBD2 matches 8 bases. Germline V gene data show CDR1 as MNHNY and CDR2 as SVGAGI (reference sequence). V lost 5 bases to trimming and J lost 3 bases; unmatched junction nucleotides: 5. This CDR3 spans 14 amino acids.

The rearrangement uses TRBV6-1 and TRBJ1-6; no firm D call. The CDR3 spans 15 residues. Germline CDR1 is MNHNS and CDR2 is SASEGT. V dropped 8 bases and J dropped 6 bases, with 17 bases sitting between them. CDR3 sequence (DNA): TGTGCCAGCGCTGGGGTAGCGGGAAGTAATTCACCCCTCCACTTT. Translating gives CASAGVAGSNSPLHF.

This chain links TRBV30 with TRBJ1-2, with D tentatively TRBD1 (5 bases). Germline V gives CDR1 GTSNPN, CDR2 SVGIG (reference sequence). The ends were cut back, 0 bases at V and 5 bases at J, with 7 bases in the middle. The CDR3 runs 12 residues. CDR3 in DNA: TGTGCCTGGAGTGTAGACAGTTATGGCTACACCTTC. Protein: CAWSVDSYGYTF.

The V gene is TRBV9, the J gene TRBJ1-1; D gene uncertain. The CDR3 runs to 14 residues. Trimming removed 0 bases at V and 0 bases at J, with 6 bases between. Germline V gives CDR1 SGDLS, CDR2 YYNGEE. CDR3 sequence reads: CASSVEPLNTEAFF. CDR3 in DNA: TGTGCCAGCAGCGTAGAGCCGTTGAACACTGAAGCTTTCTTT.

The chain couples TRBV7-8 to TRBJ2-5, with TRBD2 matching over 13 bases. J gave up 2 bases and V 7 bases, and 4 bases lay outside the gene matches. Per the germline V gene, CDR1 is SGHVS and CDR2 is FQNEAQ. The CDR3 is 15 amino acids. The CDR3 DNA sequence: TGTGCCAGCACACTAGCGGGGGGGTGGCAAGAGACCCAGTACTTC. It is translated as CASTLAGGWQETQYF.

This CDR3 reads CASLDEGWTTEAFF. The CDR3 DNA reads TGTGCCAGCCTCGACGAGGGATGGACCACTGAAGCTTTCTTT. V gene TRBV28 combines with J gene TRBJ1-1; D gene ambiguous. V was cut by 8 bases and J by 4 bases, with 17 bases left in between. CDR3 size: 14 residues. Per the germline V gene, CDR1 is MDHEN and CDR2 is SYDVKM.

The V gene is TRBV28, the J gene TRBJ1-6; weak D call: TRBD1 (6 bases). CDR3 length: 17 residues. The V gene's germline CDR1 is MDHEN and CDR2 SYDVKM. V shed 2 bases and J shed 0 bases, with 11 bases lying between them. The CDR3 protein is CASSLIVTGSYNSPLHF. For the CDR3, the DNA is TGTGCCAGCAGTTTAATTGTGACAGGCTCCTATAATTCACCCCTCCACTTT.

The chain is built from TRBV18 and TRBJ1-6, with 8 bases matching TRBD1. Germline CDR1 reads KGHSH; CDR2 reads LQKENI. The CDR3 is 16 residues long. Trimming took 2 bases from V and 10 from J; bases not matched to a gene: 10. CDR3 protein: CASSPSQRTGNSPLHF. Here the CDR3 DNA reads TGTGCCAGCTCACCATCGCAAAGGACAGGGAACTCACCCCTCCACTTT.

The chain couples TRBV6-5 to TRBJ1-2; no definite D call. Germline V CDR1 and CDR2: MNHEY, SVGAGI. With 6 bases removed from V and 7 bases from J, the gap between germline ends came to 18 bases. There are 14 residues in the CDR3. The CDR3: CASSADNRFIGYTF. The CDR3 nucleotides are TGTGCCAGCAGCGCGGATAATAGGTTTATTGGCTACACCTTC.

The genes are TRBV27 and TRBJ2-5; 9 bases fit TRBD2. V shed 4 bases, J shed 0 bases, and the junction held 6 bases outside the gene matches. The V gene's germline CDR1 is MNHEY and CDR2 SMNVEV (reference sequence). This CDR3 has 16 amino acids. The CDR3 sequence is CASSSGTSSYQETQYF. For the CDR3, the DNA is TGTGCCAGCAGTTCAGGGACTAGCTCGTACCAAGAGACCCAGTACTTC.